The 17 T cell receptor beta chains reported below all come from one sample, sequenced in a study of blood T cells in healthy people across ages (dated by TCRdb to 2015 to 2017). Libraries were built with 5' RACE. The sequencer was an Illumina HiSeq 2500. A second roughly 7 to 11 cycle PCR used a sample-barcoded 5' primer and a J-beta primer mix. The public reads were run again by TCRdb, first through fastp at Q25 and then through MiXCR, and only productive beta chains were kept. Rows with a matching CDR3 protein are joined into one entry that keeps the most common DNA and genes. Across this sample there are approximately 810,000 distinct CDR3 sequences, with 29% seen only once. The ten largest clones capture 17% of the sample. Sequencing used blood. Receptors originate from a woman of 80 years or more in good health.

The chain employs TRBV7-2 and TRBJ2-3; 10 positions agree with TRBD2. This CDR3 spans 15 amino acids. With 5 bases clipped from V and 4 bases from J, the junction kept 6 bases outside the gene matches. CDR1 is SGHTA and CDR2 is FQGNSA in the germline V gene. CDR3 sequence (DNA): TGTGCCAGCAGCCGACCTAGCGGGAGCCCAGATACGCAGTATTTT. The encoded protein is CASSRPSGSPDTQYF.

The rearrangement uses TRBV25-1 and TRBJ1-1; the match to TRBD1 covers 8 bases. Germline V lookup: CDR1 MGHDK, CDR2 SYGVNS. The CDR3 contains 16 residues. J lost 4 bases, V lost 0 bases, and 7 bases had no gene match. CDR3 sequence (DNA): TGTGCCAGCAGTGAATATCCCAGGGGGCGAAGCACTGAAGCTTTCTTT. Translated: CASSEYPRGRSTEAFF.

This clonotype came up many times. The genes are TRBV18 and TRBJ2-1; D is unresolved. Trimming left V 5 bases short and J 10 bases short, with 12 bases between. Looked up from germline, CDR1 is KGHSH and CDR2 is LQKENI. This CDR3 has 12 amino acids. For the CDR3, the DNA is TGTGCCAGCTCATTTTTTGGCCGGGAGCAGTTCTTC. It translates to CASSFFGREQFF.

In this sample, this clonotype turned up many times. This chain uses TRBV30 with TRBJ1-1; D may be TRBD1 (5 bases). Trimming left V 1 base short and J 5 bases short, with 5 bases between. The CDR3 consists of 11 residues. CDR1 is GTSNPN, CDR2 SVGIG, per germline (reference sequence). The CDR3 nucleotides read TGTGCCTGGAGTGGACAGACTGAAGCTTTCTTT. It is translated as CAWSGQTEAFF.

The chain recombines TRBV5-1 with TRBJ2-5; 13 bases fit TRBD2. Trimming at V came to 2 bases and at J to 5 bases, leaving 6 bases not matched to a gene. CDR1 is SGHRS, CDR2 YFSETQ, per germline. This CDR3 is 16 amino acids long. The CDR3 DNA follows: TGCGCCAGCAGCTTAAGGACTAGCGGGGGTTTCGAGACCCAGTACTTC. Residues: CASSLRTSGGFETQYF.

This clonotype was seen only once. A much larger clone differs by one base, so this may be a read error. The CDR3 region is CATSRGWDREGETQYF. CDR3 in DNA: TGTGCCACCAGCAGGGGGTGGGACAGGGAAGGGGAGACCCAGTACTTC. The V call is TRBV15, the J call TRBJ2-5, with 9 bases lining up with TRBD1. Germline values: CDR1 LNHNV, CDR2 YYDKDF (reference sequence). The CDR3 length is 16 residues. The V gene end was trimmed by 3 bases and the J gene end by 5 bases; junction bases not matched to a gene: 10.

At least ten counts were recorded for this clonotype. The gene calls are TRBV6-2 or TRBV6-3 and TRBJ2-5; no clear D. The germline V gene has CDR1 MNHEY and CDR2 SVGEGT. V dropped 3 bases and J dropped 10 bases, with 12 bases sitting between them. This CDR3 has 12 amino acids. Here the CDR3 DNA reads TGTGCCAGCAGTTATCCGGGTTTGGGCCAGTACTTC. Its translation: CASSYPGLGQYF.

As to this clonotype: This could be a read error, since a much larger clone is one nucleotide away. CDR3 in DNA: TGTGCCAGCAGCGCCCTGAAACCGGCGAACTCCTACAATGAGCAGTACTTC. Its protein product is CASSALKPANSYNEQYF. J is TRBJ2-7 and V is TRBV6-1; D not certain. Germline CDR1 reads MNHNS; CDR2 reads SASEGT. V dropped 6 bases and J dropped 7 bases, with 28 bases sitting between them. This CDR3 has 17 residues.

This rearrangement joins TRBV5-1 to TRBJ1-6; TRBD1 matches at 9 bases. CDR3 length: 17 residues. Losses at the gene ends were 5 bases for V and 0 bases for J; bases not matched to a gene: 6. Germline V gives CDR1 SGHRS, CDR2 YFSETQ. The DNA of the CDR3 is TGCGCCAGCAGTGTCGGGACAGGGCTCTCCTATAATTCACCCCTCCACTTT. It encodes CASSVGTGLSYNSPLHF.

This clonotype occurred many times. The chain links TRBV20-1 to TRBJ2-7; D remains ambiguous. The CDR3 spans 11 residues. Germline V gives CDR1 DFQATT, CDR2 SNEGSKA (reference sequence). Trimming took off 7 bases at V and 4 bases at J, with 11 bases between the two ends. CDR3 region: CSGLGPYEQYF. The CDR3 DNA sequence: TGCAGTGGGTTGGGCCCGTACGAGCAGTACTTC.

This clonotype was picked up many times. The gene calls are TRBV15 and TRBJ1-2; D not resolved. The CDR3 consists of 14 residues. V dropped 4 bases and J dropped 2 bases, with 11 bases sitting between them. Germline V gene sequence: CDR1 LNHNV, CDR2 YYDKDF (reference sequence). In DNA, the CDR3 is TGTGCCACCAGCAATCTCCCGAGAAACTATGGCTACACCTTC. It encodes CATSNLPRNYGYTF.

The chain employs TRBV29-1 and TRBJ2-1; a possible D gene is TRBD2 (6 bases). This CDR3 comprises 14 residues. The germline V gene encodes CDR1 SQVTM and CDR2 ANQGSEA. The V gene lost 3 bases and the J gene lost 8 bases, with 17 bases spanning the gap. Here the CDR3 DNA reads TGCAGCGTTGACGGACGGGAGAGGCAGGATGAGCAGTTCTTC. It yields the protein CSVDGRERQDEQFF.

The chain employs TRBV20-1 and TRBJ2-1; 9 positions match TRBD2. The CDR3 is 15 amino acids. The V segment lost 3 bases and the J segment 9 bases; nucleotides outside the gene matches: 12. Per germline, CDR1 DFQATT and CDR2 SNEGSKA (reference sequence). This CDR3 reads CSASSGSGGPGEQFF. CDR3 in DNA: TGCAGTGCTAGTTCCGGTAGCGGGGGTCCGGGTGAGCAGTTCTTC.

This clonotype was detected a few times. A read error may explain this, as a much larger clone is one base away. J is TRBJ2-1 and V is TRBV7-2, with 9 bases identical to TRBD1. Unmatched junction bases numbered 8, after V lost 5 bases and J lost 15 bases. The CDR3 is made up of 12 amino acids. Germline V gene lookup returns CDR1 SGHTA and CDR2 FQGNSA. CDR3 sequence reads: CASSTGTGIWFF. The CDR3 nucleotides read TGTGCCAGCAGCACGGGGACAGGGATATGGTTCTTC.

This clonotype was counted only a few times. The junction does not match germline at one end; this may be a read error. The CDR3 nucleotides are TGCAGTGCGAGAGTCGGGGACCCCTTAGGGTATGGCTACACCTTC. Encoded protein: CSARVGDPLGYGYTF. This chain connects TRBV20-1 to TRBJ1-2, with D perhaps matching TRBD1 (5 bases). Germline V gene data show CDR1 as DFQATT and CDR2 as SNEGSKA (reference sequence). This CDR3 has 15 residues.

This clonotype was recorded many times. The CDR3 loop reads CASSLGGQARQGYTF. The CDR3 region has the DNA TGTGCCAGCAGCTTAGGGGGACAGGCCCGGCAGGGCTACACCTTC. V gene TRBV7-2 combines with J gene TRBJ1-2; 8 nucleotides agree with TRBD1. V trimming: 1 base; J trimming: 8 bases; junction bases outside the gene matches: 9. The CDR3 covers 15 residues. In germline, CDR1 is SGHTA, CDR2 FQGNSA.

The gene calls are TRBV3-1 and TRBJ2-1; possibly TRBD2 for D (5 bases). CDR1 is LGHDT, CDR2 YNNKEL, per germline (reference sequence). V was trimmed by 1 base and J by 6 bases, leaving 13 bases between them. The CDR3 is 15 amino acids. The CDR3 DNA reads as TGTGCCAGCAGCCAAGTGCGACTAACGGCCAATGAGCAGTTCTTC. Protein: CASSQVRLTANEQFF.